The present entry profiles one T cell receptor (beta chain) with its context. Its antigen is unknown. No much larger clone is present one base from it, and per-base qualities are unavailable. The sample is drawn from a study of control samples from healthy donors and cancer patients (dated by TCRdb to between 2020 and 2021). Taken from cysteine to phenylalanine, the CDR3 has 13 residues. Just the 39-base CDR3 DNA is kept, in frame starting at base 1. The V and J ends are trimmed by 3 bases and 9 bases, leaving 17 bases between them. Sequences DFQATT (CDR1) and SNEGSKA (CDR2) are obtained from the germline V gene (reference sequence). Libraries were constructed by the immunoSEQ multiplex PCR assay. Drawn from immuneACCESS, this table holds only the in-frame rearrangements with V and J called that TCRdb kept. Clones are partly lost; checked studies trace under half to an unresolved V gene and leave the rest unexplained. Here the sample has about 120,000 clones; about 88% occur a single time. The top ten clones comprise about 2.5% of the sample.

Source material: blood. This receptor was identified in a woman in her seventies in good health. The chain couples TRBV20-1 to TRBJ1-1; the D gene is perhaps TRBD1, from 5 matching bases. The CDR3 region: CSASIRQGLKAFF. The DNA is TGCAGTGCTAGTATTCGGCAGGGCCTAAAAGCTTTCTTT.